Presented here are 12 T cell receptor beta chains from one specimen sequenced in a study of breast tumors, draining lymph nodes, adjacent tissues. TCRdb ran MiXCR on the multiplex PCR reads and lists one entry per CDR3 protein. The sample lists tens of thousands of distinct CDR3 sequences; under 50% were seen once. Sequencing was done on a sample of breast tumor tissue. The receptors originated from a female donor with breast cancer. Some clones in this sample may be carry-over from other donors' samples.

This clonotype occurred many times. The chain employs TRBV20-1 and TRBJ2-5, with TRBD1 matching over 7 bases. Germline V gives CDR1 DFQATT, CDR2 SNEGSKA (reference sequence). The CDR3 has 13 amino acids. J was trimmed by 5 bases and V by 5 bases; bases with no gene match: 8. CDR3 residues: CSADRQGLETQYF. The CDR3 DNA reads TGCAGTGCTGACCGACAGGGTTTGGAGACCCAGTACTTC.

The chain links TRBV7-9 to TRBJ2-1; 13 nucleotides line up with TRBD2. CDR3 size: 21 residues. Per germline, CDR1 SEHNR and CDR2 FQNEAQ (reference sequence). The junction had 25 bases not matched to a gene; V was cut back by 1 base and J by 13 bases. CDR3: CASSLDVSRGLAGVDYNGQFF. As DNA, the CDR3 is TGTGCCAGCAGCTTAGATGTTTCTAGAGGACTAGCGGGAGTCGACTACAATGGACAGTTCTTC.

This clonotype was detected ten times or more. This may arise from a read error, as a much more abundant clone is one base away. The V call is TRBV5-5, the J call TRBJ2-2; D is tentatively TRBD1 or TRBD2 (6 bases each). Germline values: CDR1 SGHKS, CDR2 YYEKEE (reference sequence). Between the trimmed V and J ends, which lost 4 bases and 3 bases, there was a span of 16 bases. The length of the CDR3 is 16 residues. CDR3 bases: TGTGCCAGCAGCGCTAGGGGGGCCGCCGACACCGGGGAGCTGTTTTTT. It translates to CASSARGAADTGELFF.

This clonotype has ten or more counts. The chain carries TRBV6-5 and TRBJ1-6; D may be TRBD1 (5 bases). The CDR3 extends over 13 amino acids. V dropped 2 bases and J dropped 18 bases, with 17 bases sitting between them. Germline values: CDR1 MNHEY, CDR2 SVGAGI. The CDR3 sequence: CASSYARAAPPHF. In nucleotides, the CDR3 is TGTGCCAGCAGTTACGCCAGGGCCGCACCTCCCCACTTT.

There are many counts of this clonotype. The J gene is TRBJ1-4, the V gene TRBV7-9, with D possibly being TRBD1 (6 bases). The CDR3 covers 14 residues. CDR1 and CDR2 from the germline V gene are SEHNR and FQNEAQ (reference sequence). Deletions cut 3 bases from V and 8 bases from J, with 13 bases between. This CDR3 is CASSFGGLGEKLFF. CDR3 coding DNA: TGTGCCAGCAGCTTTGGGGGCTTGGGGGAAAAACTGTTTTTT.

This clonotype was seen repeatedly, ten times or more. The V gene is TRBV6-6, the J gene TRBJ2-6, with 9 bases aligning to TRBD1. There are 17 residues in the CDR3. CDR1 is MNHNY, CDR2 SVGAGI, per germline (reference sequence). Unmatched junction bases numbered 5, after V lost 5 bases and J lost 0 bases. CDR3 amino acids: CASSSTGGGSGANVLTF. The CDR3 nucleotides read TGTGCCAGCAGTAGCACAGGGGGCGGCTCTGGGGCCAACGTCCTGACTTTC.

This clonotype was observed at least ten times. This may come from a read error, since a much larger clone is one base off. The chain joins TRBV5-6 to TRBJ2-7; the D gene is possibly TRBD1 (6 bases). This CDR3 comprises 17 residues. V was pared by 1 base and J by 4 bases, with 21 bases between. CDR1 SGHDT and CDR2 YYEEEE come from the germline V gene. CDR3 in DNA: TGTGCCAGCAGCTTGTTTCAGGCGTCCGGACAGCTATACGAGCAGTACTTC. Translating gives CASSLFQASGQLYEQYF.

This clonotype has at least ten counts. The chain recombines TRBV7-2 with TRBJ2-3; 8 bases map to TRBD1. The CDR3 runs 15 residues. The V gene's germline CDR1 is SGHTA and CDR2 FQGNSA. Trimming removed 5 bases from V and 0 bases from J; junction bases left unmatched: 4. CDR3 in DNA: TGTGCCAGCAGCAACCGACAGGGGAGCACAGATACGCAGTATTTT. This encodes CASSNRQGSTDTQYF.

This clonotype occurred many times. The V gene is TRBV12-3 or TRBV12-4, the J gene TRBJ1-4; the D gene is possibly TRBD1 (6 bases). CDR3 size: 20 residues. With 5 bases removed from V and 4 bases from J, the gap between germline ends came to 29 bases. The CDR3 protein is CASSAAPGKGPGQSNEKLFF. Written as DNA, the CDR3 is TGTGCCAGCAGTGCAGCCCCCGGCAAAGGCCCTGGACAGAGTAATGAAAAACTGTTTTTT.

This clonotype was counted ten times or more. The chain employs TRBV20-1 and TRBJ2-7, with 8 positions matching TRBD1. The CDR3 covers 14 residues. The V gene end was trimmed by 1 base and the J gene end by 3 bases; junction bases not matched to a gene: 5. The germline CDR1 and CDR2 sequences are DFQATT and SNEGSKA (reference sequence). CDR3 region: CSARAGQANYEQYF. CDR3 in DNA: TGCAGTGCTAGAGCGGGACAGGCCAACTACGAGCAGTACTTC.

This clonotype has at least ten counts. This chain connects TRBV5-1 to TRBJ2-3, with D possibly being TRBD1 (5 bases). CDR3 length: 14 residues. From germline, CDR1 is SGHRS and CDR2 YFSETQ. V was cut by 1 base and J by 5 bases, with 11 bases left in between. The CDR3 region is CASSLLPGKDTQYF. CDR3 bases: TGCGCCAGCAGCTTGCTGCCAGGGAAAGATACGCAGTATTTT.

The chain links TRBV20-1 to TRBJ2-3; no definite D call. CDR1 is DFQATT and CDR2 is SNEGSKA in the germline V gene (reference sequence). This CDR3 contains 8 residues. The DNA of the CDR3 is TGCAGGGGGGATACGCAGTATTTT. It yields the protein CRGDTQYF.